A single sample is the source of the 23 T cell receptor beta chains below, sequenced in a study of Ad26.COV2.S vaccination and SARS-CoV-2 variants. Profiling relied on immunoSEQ multiplex PCR, and the TCRdb table lists in-frame clones only, not all of them. In the table there are about 400,000 clones, roughly 90% of which are singletons. Treatment specified: about 20 received Ad26.COV2.S at low or high dose, single or two shots; 5 received placebo; per-sample allocation not given. The study sampled participants on day 63 after the first vaccine or placebo injection. The sample here was peripheral blood, taken in a trial of Ad26.COV2.S vaccine versus placebo. Source of these receptors: a person aged 18-60 years who received the Ad26.COV2.S COVID-19 vaccine or a placebo.

V gene TRBV3-1 (or the pseudogene TRBV3-2) combines with J gene TRBJ1-1; D is possibly TRBD1 (5 bases). The CDR3 consists of 16 residues. Germline values: CDR1 LGHDT, CDR2 YNNKEL (reference sequence). Between the trimmed V and J ends, which lost 1 base and 5 bases, there was a span of 17 bases. The CDR3 loop reads CASSQAGIGVGTEAFF. The CDR3 region has the DNA TGTGCCAGCAGCCAAGCGGGCATAGGGGTAGGGACTGAAGCTTTCTTT.

On this clone itself: Other DNA sequences of this sample code for an identical CDR3. The CDR3, as DNA: TGTGCCAGCAGTCCATCCTACGAGCAGTACTTC. This translates into CASSPSYEQYF. The gene calls are TRBV6-2 or TRBV6-3 and TRBJ2-7; D gene unclear. The germline V gene encodes CDR1 MNHEY and CDR2 SVGEGT. The CDR3 loop spans 11 amino acids. Trimming shortened V by 5 bases and J by 1 base, and 3 bases separated the two germline ends.

This CDR3 is CASSSDRDHEQYF. The CDR3 coding sequence is TGCGCCAGCAGCTCTGACAGGGACCACGAGCAGTACTTC. This chain links TRBV5-1 with TRBJ2-7; 7 nucleotides align to TRBD1. Per the germline V gene, CDR1 is SGHRS and CDR2 is YFSETQ. With 3 bases clipped from V and 5 bases from J, the junction kept 5 bases outside the gene matches. CDR3 length equals 13 residues.

The rearrangement links TRBV28 to TRBJ1-5; no reliable D call. V dropped 3 bases and J dropped 6 bases, with 6 bases sitting between them. Germline CDR1 and CDR2: MDHEN and SYDVKM. The CDR3 is 12 residues long. The CDR3 loop is CASSFSIQPQHF. The DNA of the CDR3 is TGTGCCAGCAGTTTCTCGATTCAGCCCCAGCATTTT.

The V call is TRBV6-5, the J call TRBJ2-7, with D uncertain. V gave up 8 bases and J gave up 0 bases, with 11 bases separating them. The CDR3 length is 13 residues. Germline CDR1 and CDR2: MNHEY and SVGAGI. The CDR3 spells CASSWGDSYEQYF. The CDR3 nucleotides are TGTGCCAGCTCCTGGGGTGACTCCTACGAGCAGTACTTC.

For this clone: Within the sample, other DNA sequences also encode this same CDR3. The chain carries TRBV12-3 or TRBV12-4 and TRBJ1-2; 9 bases agree with TRBD1. The V segment lost 5 bases and the J segment 4 bases; nucleotides outside the gene matches: 2. The CDR3 runs to 13 residues. CDR3 DNA: TGTGCCAGCAGTCCGGGACAGGGCTATGGCTACACCTTC. Protein sequence: CASSPGQGYGYTF.

As for this clone: Other DNA sequences from this sample encode an identical CDR3 as well. This chain joins TRBV12-3 or TRBV12-4 and TRBJ1-1, with 7 bases fitting TRBD1. The CDR3 length is 13 residues. V trimming: 1 base; J trimming: 5 bases; junction bases outside the gene matches: 1. In DNA form, the CDR3 reads TGTGCCAGCAGTTTAGGACAGGGTACTGAAGCTTTCTTT. Protein: CASSLGQGTEAFF.

This clone was counted a few times. The chain joins TRBV6-6 to TRBJ1-5; the D gene is possibly TRBD1 (6 bases). Trimming left V 8 bases short and J 5 bases short, with 16 bases between. In germline, CDR1 is MNHNY, CDR2 SVGAGI (reference sequence). The CDR3 loop spans 14 amino acids. This chain's CDR3 is CASQLGQSDQPQHF. DNA for the CDR3: TGTGCCAGCCAACTAGGACAGTCCGATCAGCCCCAGCATTTT.

V is TRBV7-8 and J is TRBJ2-5, with no clear D. The CDR3 length is 14 residues. V was trimmed by 1 base and J by 4 bases, leaving 10 bases between them. Germline CDR1 reads SGHVS; CDR2 reads FQNEAQ. CDR3 residues: CASSLGAIGETQYF. Here the CDR3 DNA reads TGTGCCAGCAGCTTAGGAGCCATTGGAGAGACCCAGTACTTC.

This chain links TRBV7-9 with TRBJ2-1, with a possible D match to TRBD1 (5 bases). This CDR3 is 18 amino acids long. V was clipped by 4 bases and J by 0 bases, with 19 bases between them. The germline V gene has CDR1 SEHNR and CDR2 FQNEAQ (reference sequence). In DNA, the CDR3 is TGTGCCAGCAGCTCAACAACACTGGGGCTGAGCTCCTACAATGAGCAGTTCTTC. Its translation: CASSSTTLGLSSYNEQFF.

The J gene is TRBJ2-5, the V gene TRBV30; D not resolved. The germline V gene has CDR1 GTSNPN and CDR2 SVGIG (reference sequence). This CDR3 spans 13 amino acids. The V end lost 0 bases, the J end lost 1 base, and 6 bases lay between the germline ends. Here the CDR3 reads CAWSVHGQETQYF. The CDR3 nucleotides read TGTGCCTGGAGTGTACACGGCCAAGAGACCCAGTACTTC.

The genes are TRBV2 and TRBJ1-2; D is unclear. The CDR3 consists of 12 residues. The V gene lost 7 bases and the J gene lost 8 bases, with 14 bases spanning the gap. Germline CDR1 is SNHLY and CDR2 is FYNNEI. The CDR3 is CASTAGPQGYTF. CDR3 coding DNA: TGTGCCAGCACGGCGGGTCCTCAAGGCTACACCTTC.

CDR3 coding DNA: TGTGCCAGCAGTTTATACAGGCCATCCACCCCCTACGAGCAGTACTTC. Translating it yields CASSLYRPSTPYEQYF. V is TRBV28 and J is TRBJ2-7, with a possible D match to TRBD1 (5 bases). In germline, CDR1 is MDHEN, CDR2 SYDVKM. The V and J ends lost 1 base and 2 bases respectively, with 15 bases between them. The CDR3 has 16 residues.

The chain employs TRBV9 and TRBJ2-3, with a possible D match to TRBD1 (6 bases). There are 15 residues in the CDR3. Between the trimmed V and J ends, which lost 3 bases and 2 bases, there was a span of 13 bases. CDR1 is SGDLS, CDR2 YYNGEE, per germline. The CDR3 spells CASSAVGQITDTQYF. CDR3 DNA sequence: TGTGCCAGCAGCGCGGTTGGACAGATCACAGATACGCAGTATTTT.

The CDR3 DNA reads as TGTGCCAGTAAGATAGGGACAGGTTACACAGATACGCAGTATTTT. Its protein is CASKIGTGYTDTQYF. The chain has TRBV19 and TRBJ2-3; TRBD1 aligns across 8 bases. The CDR3 is 15 residues long. Germline CDR1 and CDR2: LNHDA and SQIVND (reference sequence). Unmatched junction bases numbered 8, after V lost 7 bases and J lost 2 bases.

The genes are TRBV2 and TRBJ1-5; D might be TRBD1 (5 bases). This CDR3 is 15 amino acids long. V lost 1 base to trimming and J lost 6 bases, with 13 bases between them. Germline CDR1 is SNHLY and CDR2 is FYNNEI. The CDR3 protein is CASSEEWGSGQPQHF. In DNA form, the CDR3 reads TGTGCCAGCAGTGAAGAATGGGGGTCCGGTCAGCCCCAGCATTTT.

J is TRBJ1-6 and V is TRBV5-8; weak D call: TRBD1 (5 bases). V dropped 3 bases and J dropped 6 bases, with 13 bases sitting between them. The V gene's germline CDR1 is SGHTS and CDR2 YDEGEE. This CDR3 is built from 15 residues. CDR3 DNA: TGTGCCAGCAGCTCCAGGGCCCTCCTTAATTCACCCCTCCACTTT. It codes for CASSSRALLNSPLHF.

The chain recombines TRBV18 with TRBJ2-3; 13 bases are a match to TRBD2. The CDR3 is made up of 14 amino acids. The V and J ends lost 11 bases and 6 bases, in that order; junction bases with no gene match: 8. Germline V gene lookup returns CDR1 KGHSH and CDR2 LQKENI. The CDR3 DNA reads as TGTGCCTGCGAGACTAGCGGGAGGTTTGATACGCAGTATTTT. Its translation is CACETSGRFDTQYF.

The genes are TRBV29-1 and TRBJ2-3; 7 bases are a match to TRBD2. CDR1 and CDR2 from the germline V gene are SQVTM and ANQGSEA. With V trimmed by 3 bases and J by 6 bases, 6 bases remained unmatched. CDR3 length: 13 residues. DNA for the CDR3: TGCAGCGTTGAGGCGGGAGAGGTGGATACGCAGTATTTT. Translated: CSVEAGEVDTQYF.

The chain combines TRBV2 with TRBJ2-5; D is uncertain. Germline V CDR1 and CDR2: SNHLY, FYNNEI. This CDR3 contains 14 residues. V gave up 1 base and J gave up 1 base, with 7 bases separating them. The chain's CDR3 is CASSEGQPQETQYF. CDR3 bases: TGTGCCAGCAGTGAAGGACAACCCCAAGAGACCCAGTACTTC.

In DNA, the CDR3 is TGTGCCAGCAGCTTAGCGTGGGGACAGGGGATCAATGAGCAGTTCTTC. Translating it yields CASSLAWGQGINEQFF. The chain is built from TRBV7-2 and TRBJ2-1; 10 bases are a match to TRBD1. From germline, CDR1 is SGHTA and CDR2 FQGNSA. V gave up 0 bases and J gave up 6 bases; unmatched junction bases: 5. The CDR3 contains 16 residues. Based on the CDR3 plus reference TRBV7-2 and TRBJ2-1, the full variable domain is GAGVSQSPSNKVTEKGKDVELRCDPISGHTALYWYRQSLGQGLEFLIYFQGNSAPDKSGLPSDRFSAERTGGSVSTLTIQRTQQEDSAVYLCASSLAWGQGINEQFFGPGTRLTVL.

J is TRBJ2-7 and V is TRBV7-9; D is undetermined. Germline lookup yields CDR1 SEHNR and CDR2 FQNEAQ (reference sequence). This CDR3 has 12 residues. V shed 5 bases and J shed 2 bases, with 7 bases lying between them. The CDR3 is CASSERPYEQYF. The DNA of the CDR3 is TGTGCCAGCAGCGAACGCCCCTACGAGCAGTACTTC.

V gene TRBV24-1 combines with J gene TRBJ2-2, with 7 bases matching TRBD2. The CDR3 runs to 19 residues. V lost 5 bases to trimming and J lost 3 bases; unmatched junction nucleotides: 17. The germline V gene encodes CDR1 KGHDR and CDR2 SFDVKD. CDR3: CATSANRWAGVSDTGELFF. The CDR3 DNA sequence: TGTGCCACCAGTGCCAACCGGTGGGCGGGAGTGTCGGACACCGGGGAGCTGTTTTTT.